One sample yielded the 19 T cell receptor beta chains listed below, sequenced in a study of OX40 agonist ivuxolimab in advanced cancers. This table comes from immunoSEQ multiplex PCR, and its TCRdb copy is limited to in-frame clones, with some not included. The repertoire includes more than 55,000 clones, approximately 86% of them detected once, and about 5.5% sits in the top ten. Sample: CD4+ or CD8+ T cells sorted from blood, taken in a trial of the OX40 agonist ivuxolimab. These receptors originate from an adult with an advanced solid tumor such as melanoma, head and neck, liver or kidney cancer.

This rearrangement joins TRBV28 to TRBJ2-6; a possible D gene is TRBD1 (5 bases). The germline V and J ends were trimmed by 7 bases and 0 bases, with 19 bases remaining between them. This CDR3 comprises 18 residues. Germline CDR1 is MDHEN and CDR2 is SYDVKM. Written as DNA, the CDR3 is TGTGCCAGCACGTCAAGGGCAGGGTTTTACTCTGGGGCCAACGTCCTGACTTTC. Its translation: CASTSRAGFYSGANVLTF.

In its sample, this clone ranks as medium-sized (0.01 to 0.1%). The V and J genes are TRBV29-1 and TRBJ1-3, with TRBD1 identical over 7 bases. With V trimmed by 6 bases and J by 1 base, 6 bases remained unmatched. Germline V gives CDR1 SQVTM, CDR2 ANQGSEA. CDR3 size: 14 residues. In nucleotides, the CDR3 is TGCAGCGTAGCCGGGACAGAGTCTGGAAACACCATATATTTT. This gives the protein CSVAGTESGNTIYF.

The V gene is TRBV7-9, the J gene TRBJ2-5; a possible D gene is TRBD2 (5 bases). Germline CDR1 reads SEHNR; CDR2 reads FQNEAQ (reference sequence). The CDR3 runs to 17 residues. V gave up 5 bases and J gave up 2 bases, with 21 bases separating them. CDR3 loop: CASSNYWAYGGQETQYF. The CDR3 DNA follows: TGTGCCAGCAGCAATTACTGGGCCTACGGAGGACAAGAGACCCAGTACTTC.

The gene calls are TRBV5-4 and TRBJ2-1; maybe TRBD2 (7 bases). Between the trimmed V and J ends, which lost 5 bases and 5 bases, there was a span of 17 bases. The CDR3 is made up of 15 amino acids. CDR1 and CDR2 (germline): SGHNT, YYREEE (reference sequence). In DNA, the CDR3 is TGTGCCAGCAGGGAAAGGGGGGGCAGGAACAATGAGCAGTTCTTC. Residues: CASRERGGRNNEQFF.

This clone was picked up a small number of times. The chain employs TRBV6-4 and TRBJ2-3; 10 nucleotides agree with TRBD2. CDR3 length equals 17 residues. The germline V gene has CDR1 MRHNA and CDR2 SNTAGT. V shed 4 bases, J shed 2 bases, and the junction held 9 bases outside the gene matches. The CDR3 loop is CASSASWTSGNTDTQYF. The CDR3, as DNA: TGTGCCAGCAGTGCCTCCTGGACTAGCGGAAACACAGATACGCAGTATTTT.

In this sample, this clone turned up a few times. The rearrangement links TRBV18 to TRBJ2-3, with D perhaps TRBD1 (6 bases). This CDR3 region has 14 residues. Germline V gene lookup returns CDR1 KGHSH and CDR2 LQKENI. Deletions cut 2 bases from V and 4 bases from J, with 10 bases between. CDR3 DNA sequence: TGTGCCAGCTCACCAAGGGGGAGTGCAGATACGCAGTATTTT. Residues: CASSPRGSADTQYF.

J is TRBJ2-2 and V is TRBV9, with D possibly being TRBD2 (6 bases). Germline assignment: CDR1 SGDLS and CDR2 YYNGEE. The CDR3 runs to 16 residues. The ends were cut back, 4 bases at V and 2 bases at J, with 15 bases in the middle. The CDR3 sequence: CASSLAGTSNTGELFF. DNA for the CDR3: TGTGCCAGCAGCTTGGCCGGGACTTCCAACACCGGGGAGCTGTTTTTT.

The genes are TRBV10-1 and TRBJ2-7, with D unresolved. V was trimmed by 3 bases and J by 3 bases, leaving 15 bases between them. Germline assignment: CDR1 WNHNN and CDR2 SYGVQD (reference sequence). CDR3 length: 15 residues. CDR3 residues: CASSDGGRGDYEQYF. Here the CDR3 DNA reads TGCGCCAGCAGTGACGGCGGACGCGGAGACTACGAGCAGTACTTC.

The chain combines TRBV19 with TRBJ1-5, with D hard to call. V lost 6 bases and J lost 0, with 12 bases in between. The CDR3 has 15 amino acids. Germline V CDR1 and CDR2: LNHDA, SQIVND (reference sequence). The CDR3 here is CASRVAVYSNQPQHF. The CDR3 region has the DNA TGTGCCAGTAGGGTAGCAGTCTATAGCAATCAGCCCCAGCATTTT.

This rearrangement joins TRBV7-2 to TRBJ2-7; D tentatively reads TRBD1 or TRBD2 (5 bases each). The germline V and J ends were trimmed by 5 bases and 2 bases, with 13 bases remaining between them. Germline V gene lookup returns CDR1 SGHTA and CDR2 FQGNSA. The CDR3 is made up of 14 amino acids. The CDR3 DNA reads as TGTGCCAGCAGCACCGGGACGGAACCCTACGAGCAGTACTTC. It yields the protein CASSTGTEPYEQYF.

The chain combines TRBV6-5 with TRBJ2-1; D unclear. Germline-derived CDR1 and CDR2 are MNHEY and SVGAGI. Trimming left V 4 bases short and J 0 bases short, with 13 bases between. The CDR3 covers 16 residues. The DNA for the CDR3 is TGTGCCAGCAGTTCCAATGCCCGGTTCTCCTACAATGAGCAGTTCTTC. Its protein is CASSSNARFSYNEQFF.

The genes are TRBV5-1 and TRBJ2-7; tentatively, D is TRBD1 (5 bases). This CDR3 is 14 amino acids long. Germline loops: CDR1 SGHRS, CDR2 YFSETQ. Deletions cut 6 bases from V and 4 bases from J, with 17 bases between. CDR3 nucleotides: TGCGCCAGCAACTTAGAAAGGGGTGGGTACGAGCAGTACTTC. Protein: CASNLERGGYEQYF. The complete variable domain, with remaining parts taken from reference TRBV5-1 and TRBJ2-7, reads KAGVTQTPRYLIKTRGQQVTLSCSPISGHRSVSWYQQTPGQGLQFLFEYFSETQRNKGNFPGRFSGRQFSNSRSEMNVSTLELGDSALYLCASNLERGGYEQYFGPGTRLTVT.

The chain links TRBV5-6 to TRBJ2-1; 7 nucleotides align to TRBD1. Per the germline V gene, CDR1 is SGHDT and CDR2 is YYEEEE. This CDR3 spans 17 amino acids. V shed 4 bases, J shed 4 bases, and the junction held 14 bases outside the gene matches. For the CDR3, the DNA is TGTGCCAGCAGCCCCGACAGGGTTTGGGGACCGTACAATGAGCAGTTCTTC. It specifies CASSPDRVWGPYNEQFF.

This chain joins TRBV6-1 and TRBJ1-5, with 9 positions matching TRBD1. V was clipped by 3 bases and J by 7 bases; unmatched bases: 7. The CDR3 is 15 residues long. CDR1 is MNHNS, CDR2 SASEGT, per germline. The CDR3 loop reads CASSEQGQGNQPQHF. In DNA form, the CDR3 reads TGTGCCAGCAGTGAGCAGGGACAGGGAAACCAGCCCCAGCATTTT.

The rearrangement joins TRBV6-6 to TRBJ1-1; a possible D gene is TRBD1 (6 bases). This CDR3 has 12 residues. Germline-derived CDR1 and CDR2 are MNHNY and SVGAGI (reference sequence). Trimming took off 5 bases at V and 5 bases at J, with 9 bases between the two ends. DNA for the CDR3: TGTGCCAGCAGTATACAGGGAACTGAAGCTTTCTTT. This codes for CASSIQGTEAFF.

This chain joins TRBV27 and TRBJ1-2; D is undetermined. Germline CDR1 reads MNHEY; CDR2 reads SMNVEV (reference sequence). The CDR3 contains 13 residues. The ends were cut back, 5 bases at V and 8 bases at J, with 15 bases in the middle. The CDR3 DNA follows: TGTGCCAGCAGTCCCGACATCGCGGGGGGCTACACCTTC. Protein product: CASSPDIAGGYTF.

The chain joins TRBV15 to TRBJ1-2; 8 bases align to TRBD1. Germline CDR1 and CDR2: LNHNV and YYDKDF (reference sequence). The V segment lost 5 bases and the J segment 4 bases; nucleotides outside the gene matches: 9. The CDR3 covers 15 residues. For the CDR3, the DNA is TGTGCCACCAGCGGCCAGACAGGGGACCCCTATGGCTACACCTTC. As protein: CATSGQTGDPYGYTF.

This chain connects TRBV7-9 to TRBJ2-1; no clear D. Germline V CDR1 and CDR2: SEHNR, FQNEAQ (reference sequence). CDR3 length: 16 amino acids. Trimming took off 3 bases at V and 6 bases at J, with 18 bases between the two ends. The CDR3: CASSLATTPVANEQFF. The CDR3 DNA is TGTGCCAGCAGCTTGGCAACAACACCGGTGGCCAATGAGCAGTTCTTC.

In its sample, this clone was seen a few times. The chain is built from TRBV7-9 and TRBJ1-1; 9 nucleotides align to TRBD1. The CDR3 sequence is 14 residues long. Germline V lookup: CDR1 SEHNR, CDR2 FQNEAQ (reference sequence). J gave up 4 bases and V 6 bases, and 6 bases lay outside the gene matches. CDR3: CASSEQGARTEAFF. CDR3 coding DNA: TGTGCCAGCAGTGAACAGGGGGCGCGCACTGAAGCTTTCTTT.